The 18 T cell receptor beta chains given below trace back to one sample, sequenced in a study of technical replicates of blood from a few donors. The protocol was immunoSEQ multiplex PCR, while the TCRdb copy is restricted to in-frame clones and leaves out a portion. The sample includes tens of thousands of clones, around 87% of them seen just once. Source material: PBMCs. These receptors came from a human donor in good health. Some clones in this sample may be carry-over from other donors' samples.

The rearrangement links TRBV7-8 to TRBJ2-1; the match to TRBD2 covers 7 bases. The CDR3 is 15 residues long. J gave up 7 bases and V 1 base, and 7 bases lay outside the gene matches. Germline V CDR1 and CDR2: SGHVS, FQNEAQ. The CDR3: CASSLVRTSPNEQFF. CDR3 DNA sequence: TGTGCCAGCAGCTTAGTCAGGACTAGTCCTAATGAGCAGTTCTTC.

V usage is TRBV29-1 and J usage is TRBJ2-7, with D unclear. Trimming cost V 0 bases and J 7 bases, with 16 bases left between them. This CDR3 is 14 amino acids long. Germline V CDR1 and CDR2: SQVTM, ANQGSEA. As DNA, the CDR3 is TGCAGCGTTGAAGATAAGGCTAGAACTGGGGAGCAGTACTTC. Protein sequence: CSVEDKARTGEQYF.

This clone was recorded only once. The chain combines TRBV7-2 with TRBJ2-2, with TRBD1 identical over 8 bases. Germline CDR1 is SGHTA and CDR2 is FQGNSA. The CDR3 has 15 amino acids. V lost 2 bases, J lost 5 bases, and 4 bases stayed unmatched. As DNA, the CDR3 is TGTGCCAGCAGCTTATGGACAGGGTGGACCGGGGAGCTGTTTTTT. It is translated as CASSLWTGWTGELFF.

V gene TRBV7-9 combines with J gene TRBJ1-3, with 8 nucleotides matching TRBD1. The V segment lost 5 bases and the J segment 0 bases; nucleotides outside the gene matches: 6. This CDR3 spans 16 amino acids. Germline lookup yields CDR1 SEHNR and CDR2 FQNEAQ (reference sequence). The CDR3 nucleotides are TGTGCCAGCAGCCTAGGACAGGGCCTCTCTGGAAACACCATATATTTT. It is translated as CASSLGQGLSGNTIYF.

The chain joins TRBV19 to TRBJ1-2, with D uncertain. V was shortened by 5 bases and J by 8 bases, with 15 bases between the two germline ends. The germline V gene encodes CDR1 LNHDA and CDR2 SQIVND (reference sequence). This CDR3 comprises 13 residues. CDR3 amino acids: CASSSDTLRGYTF. In nucleotides, the CDR3 is TGTGCCAGTAGTTCAGACACTCTCCGGGGCTACACCTTC.

This clone was counted once. The J gene is TRBJ1-1, the V gene TRBV7-9; D is uncertain. V gave up 4 bases and J gave up 0 bases, with 15 bases separating them. This CDR3 is built from 16 residues. Germline values: CDR1 SEHNR, CDR2 FQNEAQ (reference sequence). The CDR3 sequence: CASSWSIRGVNTEAFF. The CDR3 DNA follows: TGTGCCAGCAGCTGGTCTATTCGTGGAGTGAACACTGAAGCTTTCTTT.

This clone has at least ten counts. The CDR3 sequence: CASSDGGSGANVLTF. CDR3 DNA sequence: TGTGCCAGCAGTGACGGGGGGTCTGGGGCCAACGTCCTGACTTTC. V is TRBV6-4 and J is TRBJ2-6; possible D gene TRBD2, 6 bases. Trimming removed 2 bases at V and 1 base at J, with 6 bases between. Germline V gene lookup returns CDR1 MRHNA and CDR2 SNTAGT. The CDR3 loop spans 15 amino acids.

V is TRBV18 and J is TRBJ1-5; TRBD1 is a possible D gene (5 bases). This CDR3 is built from 15 residues. V gave up 0 bases and J gave up 9 bases, with 15 bases separating them. In germline, CDR1 is KGHSH, CDR2 LQKENI. The CDR3 region is CASSPPEMGQGPQHF. CDR3 bases: TGTGCCAGCTCACCACCGGAAATGGGCCAGGGGCCCCAGCATTTT.

CDR3 residues: CASSSYRVGRTTGELFF. Here the CDR3 DNA reads TGTGCCAGCAGCAGCTACAGGGTGGGCCGGACCACCGGGGAGCTGTTTTTT. The chain links TRBV7-6 to TRBJ2-2; TRBD1 is a possible D gene (6 bases). The germline V gene encodes CDR1 SGHVS and CDR2 FNYEAQ. Deletions cut 5 bases from V and 4 bases from J, with 20 bases between. The length of the CDR3 is 17 residues.

This clone was observed once. The CDR3 sequence: CAISAGTSFSYEQYF. In DNA, the CDR3 is TGTGCCATCAGTGCTGGGACTAGCTTCTCCTACGAGCAGTACTTC. The chain uses TRBV10-3 and TRBJ2-7; 9 bases match TRBD2. The germline gives CDR1 ENHRY, CDR2 SYGVKD. With 4 bases clipped from V and 0 bases from J, the junction kept 4 bases outside the gene matches. This CDR3 has 15 amino acids.

This rearrangement joins TRBV19 to TRBJ2-7; 7 nucleotides align to TRBD1. V trimming: 6 bases; J trimming: 5 bases; junction bases outside the gene matches: 7. This CDR3 has 13 amino acids. Germline CDR1 reads LNHDA; CDR2 reads SQIVND (reference sequence). DNA of the CDR3: TGTGCCAGTAGCCACAGGGGAGTGGACGAGCAGTACTTC. Its protein is CASSHRGVDEQYF.

The V call is TRBV5-6, the J call TRBJ2-5; D gene unclear. With 3 bases removed from V and 4 bases from J, the gap between germline ends came to 4 bases. The CDR3 is 11 residues long. Germline V CDR1 and CDR2: SGHDT, YYEEEE. The CDR3, as DNA: TGTGCCAGCAGCTCTCGAGAGACCCAGTACTTC. Amino acid sequence: CASSSRETQYF.

CDR3 residues: CASTQRGGLTDTQYF. Written as DNA, the CDR3 is TGTGCCAGCACCCAGAGGGGGGGCCTCACAGATACGCAGTATTTT. The chain joins TRBV6-5 to TRBJ2-3, with D possibly TRBD2 on 7 matching bases. The germline CDR1 and CDR2 sequences are MNHEY and SVGAGI. The CDR3 is made up of 15 amino acids. V was clipped by 7 bases and J by 2 bases, with 16 bases between them.

The CDR3 DNA sequence: TGCGCCAGCAGCCAAGAGTGGACTAGCGGGAGTAACGAGCAGTTCTTC. It is translated as CASSQEWTSGSNEQFF. This chain joins TRBV4-3 and TRBJ2-1, with 13 bases that match TRBD2. The CDR3 has 16 amino acids. Unmatched junction bases numbered 6, after V lost 0 bases and J lost 10 bases. CDR1 is LGHNA, CDR2 YSLEER, per germline.

The chain employs TRBV7-3 and TRBJ2-1; TRBD2 is a possible D gene (6 bases). The CDR3 consists of 16 residues. The germline V gene has CDR1 SGHTA and CDR2 FQGTGA. The V and J ends lost 2 bases and 6 bases respectively, with 17 bases between them. The CDR3 spells CASSLGVGGLLNEQFF. As DNA, the CDR3 is TGTGCCAGCAGCTTAGGTGTGGGAGGTCTACTCAATGAGCAGTTCTTC.

The rearrangement uses TRBV13 and TRBJ1-3; tentatively, D is TRBD1 (5 bases). CDR1 and CDR2 (germline): PRHDT, FYEKMQ (reference sequence). The V end lost 3 bases, the J end lost 3 bases, and 12 bases lay between the germline ends. The CDR3 has 15 residues. CDR3 loop: CASSFGGVGGNTIYF. CDR3 in DNA: TGTGCCAGCAGCTTCGGGGGAGTAGGTGGAAACACCATATATTTT.

This rearrangement joins TRBV19 to TRBJ1-1, with 9 positions matching TRBD1. This CDR3 comprises 15 residues. The V gene end was trimmed by 5 bases and the J gene end by 1 base; junction bases not matched to a gene: 5. The germline gives CDR1 LNHDA, CDR2 SQIVND (reference sequence). In DNA, the CDR3 is TGTGCCAGTAGTCCAGGACAGGGGAGGAACACTGAAGCTTTCTTT. Protein product: CASSPGQGRNTEAFF.

The V gene is TRBV4-3, the J gene TRBJ2-7; 9 nucleotides match TRBD1. Germline assignment: CDR1 LGHNA and CDR2 YSLEER. CDR3 size: 15 residues. With V trimmed by 4 bases and J by 1 base, 5 bases remained unmatched. In nucleotides, the CDR3 is TGCGCCAGCAGCCGCGGGACAGGGAGTTCCTACGAGCAGTACTTC. Translated, it gives CASSRGTGSSYEQYF.